One and the same sample provided the 10 T cell receptor beta chains below, sequenced in a study of identical twins. Each CDR3 protein gets one entry after TCRdb re-called the 5' RACE reads with MiXCR. The sample carries a few hundred thousand distinct CDR3 sequences, 8.5% to 10% recorded once. Input material: naive T cells sorted from blood. Receptors were obtained from a woman between 45 and 65 years old in good health.

V and J are TRBV11-2 and TRBJ2-7; no firm D call. This CDR3 is 15 amino acids long. Germline values: CDR1 SGHAT, CDR2 FQNNGV. V lost 0 bases, J lost 0 bases, and 9 bases lay in between. For the CDR3, the DNA is TGTGCCAGCAGCTTAGAAGGCTCCCACTCCTACGAGCAGTACTTC. It encodes CASSLEGSHSYEQYF.

This clonotype was recorded at least ten times. The genes are TRBV7-9 and TRBJ2-3; weak D call: TRBD1 (6 bases). V was trimmed by 8 bases and J by 2 bases, leaving 14 bases between them. Germline-derived CDR1 and CDR2 are SEHNR and FQNEAQ (reference sequence). The CDR3 is 14 residues long. The CDR3 protein is CASREQGVTDTQYF. The CDR3 region has the DNA TGTGCCAGCCGAGAACAGGGCGTCACAGATACGCAGTATTTT.

This chain links TRBV12-3 or TRBV12-4 with TRBJ2-5; D might be TRBD1 or TRBD2, each matching 5 bases. This CDR3 has 14 residues. Between the trimmed V and J ends, which lost 5 bases and 5 bases, there was a span of 15 bases. In DNA, the CDR3 is TGTGCCAGCAGTCGCCGAGGGTCAGGGGAGACCCAGTACTTC. This gives the protein CASSRRGSGETQYF.

This clonotype was seen many times. This chain uses TRBV10-3 with TRBJ2-3, with TRBD2 matching 9 bases. Per the germline V gene, CDR1 is ENHRY and CDR2 is SYGVKD. CDR3 length: 15 amino acids. The ends lost 3 bases at V and 4 bases at J; junction bases unmatched: 5. The DNA for the CDR3 is TGTGCCATCAGTGATGTGCGGGAGGGAGCAGATACGCAGTATTTT. The encoded protein is CAISDVREGADTQYF.

This clonotype was recorded many times. V usage is TRBV12-3 or TRBV12-4 and J usage is TRBJ2-7; D remains unclear. The germline V and J ends were trimmed by 6 bases and 2 bases, with 17 bases remaining between them. The CDR3 runs to 15 residues. The CDR3 sequence: CASSHRALEPYEQYF. The CDR3 DNA follows: TGTGCCAGCAGCCACCGGGCCCTCGAGCCCTACGAGCAGTACTTC.

V usage is TRBV4-1 and J usage is TRBJ2-7; D call uncertain. This CDR3 has 13 residues. Germline V gene sequence: CDR1 MGHRA, CDR2 YSYEKL. V shed 3 bases and J shed 6 bases, with 12 bases lying between them. The CDR3: CASSHTDPIEQYF. The CDR3 nucleotides are TGCGCCAGCAGCCACACGGACCCCATCGAGCAGTACTTC.

This clonotype was observed a few times. V gene TRBV5-1 combines with J gene TRBJ2-1; D is unclear. CDR3 length equals 15 residues. Trimming left V 0 bases short and J 0 bases short, with 7 bases between. Looked up from germline, CDR1 is SGHRS and CDR2 is YFSETQ. The CDR3 here is CASSLAAFSYNEQFF. The CDR3 nucleotides are TGCGCCAGCAGCTTGGCCGCGTTCTCCTACAATGAGCAGTTCTTC. The full variable domain, its missing parts supplied by reference TRBV5-1 and TRBJ2-1, is KAGVTQTPRYLIKTRGQQVTLSCSPISGHRSVSWYQQTPGQGLQFLFEYFSETQRNKGNFPGRFSGRQFSNSRSEMNVSTLELGDSALYLCASSLAAFSYNEQFFGPGTRLTVL.

This clonotype came up a few times. The CDR3 region is CASSLLEPTGELFF. For the CDR3, the DNA is TGTGCCAGCAGCTTACTCGAACCGACCGGGGAGCTGTTTTTT. This sequence joins TRBV7-3 and TRBJ2-2, with D uncertain. Between the trimmed V and J ends, which lost 2 bases and 5 bases, there was a span of 9 bases. The CDR3 loop spans 14 amino acids. The germline CDR1 and CDR2 sequences are SGHTA and FQGTGA.

The table lists this clonotype with many counts. The V gene is TRBV5-1, the J gene TRBJ2-1; the match to TRBD2 covers 11 bases. The CDR3 extends over 14 amino acids. J was trimmed by 4 bases and V by 6 bases; bases with no gene match: 3. Germline values: CDR1 SGHRS, CDR2 YFSETQ. CDR3 sequence: CASTLAGGYNEQFF. The CDR3 DNA follows: TGCGCCAGCACTCTAGCGGGAGGTTACAATGAGCAGTTCTTC.

This clonotype was detected ten times or more. This chain uses TRBV29-1 with TRBJ2-1; TRBD1 matches 10 bases. V gave up 3 bases and J gave up 3 bases; unmatched junction bases: 2. This CDR3 contains 14 residues. Germline assignment: CDR1 SQVTM and CDR2 ANQGSEA. The CDR3 DNA reads TGCAGCGTTGAGGGGACAGGGGACTACAATGAGCAGTTCTTC. This encodes CSVEGTGDYNEQFF.